This entry features one T cell receptor (beta chain) sequence. What it binds is unknown. J gave up 2 bases and V 5 bases, and 7 bases lay outside the gene matches. CDR1 and CDR2 (germline): SGHRS, YFSETQ. CDR3 length: 15 residues. This entry belongs to a study of circulating and synovial CD4+ cells in juvenile arthritis. The study's findings and limits: CPL versus bulk CD4 samples: T cell genome counts differed by at least an order of magnitude. These repertoires were less diverse than bulk blood CD4 repertoires.

Sequencing used immunoSEQ multiplex PCR; TCRdb keeps in-frame clones, though not all of them. The sample consists of under 35,000 clones, over 95% of them appearing once. Donors were patients with active juvenile idiopathic arthritis. The TCR was taken from a human donor with juvenile idiopathic arthritis. The chain has TRBV5-1 and TRBJ1-2; 9 bases fit TRBD1. Sequencing was carried out using CD4+ T cells from blood. The CDR3 nucleotides read TGCGCCAGCAGTTTTTTAACAGGGGGCAACTATGGCTACACCTTC. It yields the protein CASSFLTGGNYGYTF.